This T cell receptor (beta chain) was sequenced in a study of neurological immune-mediated disorders. CDR1 SNHLY and CDR2 FYNNEI come from the germline V gene. V was pared by 11 bases and J by 4 bases, with 20 bases between. The CDR3 extends over 14 amino acids. This clonotype was seen ten or more times. Its antigen is unknown. cDNA was made by 5'RACE with 10-nucleotide random UMIs. In every sequencing run, more than 170 million TCR-beta sequences were generated from 15-18 subjects. A single record per CDR3 protein comes from TCRdb applying MiXCR to the 5' RACE reads. The table has around 69,000 distinct CDR3 sequences, 4.5% to 5.5% seen once; the top ten hold 6.5% to 7.5%. Study results and limitations: The phylogenetic placement of 18 of 34 multiple sclerosis patients' repertoires in one related-CDR3 cluster constitutes a possible signature.

2 million PBMCs stored at -80 C were the source of the unsorted libraries. This TCR was sampled from a man aged 25 to 45 with multiple sclerosis. The chain employs TRBV2 and TRBJ1-2; D possibly corresponds to TRBD1 (5 bases). Sequencing was done on a sample of PBMCs. CDR3: CAGGAQGNIYGYTF. For the CDR3, the DNA is TGTGCCGGAGGGGCCCAGGGCAACATCTATGGCTACACCTTC.